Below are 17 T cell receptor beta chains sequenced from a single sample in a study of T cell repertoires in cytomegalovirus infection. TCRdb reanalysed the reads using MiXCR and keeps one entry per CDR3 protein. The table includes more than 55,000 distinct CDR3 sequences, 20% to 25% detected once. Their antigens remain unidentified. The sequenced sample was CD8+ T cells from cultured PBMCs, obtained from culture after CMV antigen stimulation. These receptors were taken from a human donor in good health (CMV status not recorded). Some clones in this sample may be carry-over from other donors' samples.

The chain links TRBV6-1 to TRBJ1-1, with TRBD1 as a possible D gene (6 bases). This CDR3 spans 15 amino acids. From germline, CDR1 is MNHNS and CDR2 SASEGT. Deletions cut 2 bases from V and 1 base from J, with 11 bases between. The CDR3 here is CASSEIWTENTEAFF. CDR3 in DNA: TGTGCCAGCAGTGAAATTTGGACAGAGAACACTGAAGCTTTCTTT.

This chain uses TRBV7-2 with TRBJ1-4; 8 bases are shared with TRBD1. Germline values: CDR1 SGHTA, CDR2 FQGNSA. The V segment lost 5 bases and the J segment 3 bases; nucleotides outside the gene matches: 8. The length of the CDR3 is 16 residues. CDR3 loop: CASSARDRSSNEKLFF. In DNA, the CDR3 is TGTGCCAGCAGCGCCAGGGACAGGTCCTCTAATGAAAAACTGTTTTTT. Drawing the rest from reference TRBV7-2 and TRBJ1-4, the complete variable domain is GAGVSQSPSNKVTEKGKDVELRCDPISGHTALYWYRQSLGQGLEFLIYFQGNSAPDKSGLPSDRFSAERTGGSVSTLTIQRTQQEDSAVYLCASSARDRSSNEKLFFGSGTQLSVL.

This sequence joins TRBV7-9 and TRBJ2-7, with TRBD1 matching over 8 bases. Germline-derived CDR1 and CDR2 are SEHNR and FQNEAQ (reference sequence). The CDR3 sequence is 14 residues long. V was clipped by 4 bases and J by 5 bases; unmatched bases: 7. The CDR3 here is CASSSDRVLHEQYF. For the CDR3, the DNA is TGTGCCAGCAGCTCGGACAGGGTACTACACGAGCAGTACTTC. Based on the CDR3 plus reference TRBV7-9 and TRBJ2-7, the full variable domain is DTGVSQNPRHKITKRGQNVTFRCDPISEHNRLYWYRQTLGQGPEFLTYFQNEAQLEKSRLLSDRFSAERPKGSFSTLEIQRTEQGDSAMYLCASSSDRVLHEQYFGPGTRLTVT.

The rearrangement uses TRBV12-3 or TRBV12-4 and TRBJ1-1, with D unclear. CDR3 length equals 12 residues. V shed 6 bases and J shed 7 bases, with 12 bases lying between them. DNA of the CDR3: TGTGCCAGCAGCCAGGACGGGGATGAAGCTTTCTTT. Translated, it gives CASSQDGDEAFF.

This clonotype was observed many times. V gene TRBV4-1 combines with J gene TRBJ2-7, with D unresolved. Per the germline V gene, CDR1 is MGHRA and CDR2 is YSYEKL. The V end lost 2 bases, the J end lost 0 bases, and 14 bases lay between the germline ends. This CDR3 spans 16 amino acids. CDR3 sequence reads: CASSQPLADTSYEQYF. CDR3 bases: TGCGCCAGCAGCCAACCTCTCGCCGACACCTCCTACGAGCAGTACTTC.

DNA for the CDR3: TGTGCCAGCAGGGAAGCGGGGGGAACCTACAATGAGCAGTTCTTC. As protein: CASREAGGTYNEQFF. The chain combines TRBV7-2 with TRBJ2-1; 9 bases match TRBD2. V lost 6 bases to trimming and J lost 2 bases; unmatched junction nucleotides: 5. Germline CDR1 is SGHTA and CDR2 is FQGNSA. The length of the CDR3 is 15 residues.

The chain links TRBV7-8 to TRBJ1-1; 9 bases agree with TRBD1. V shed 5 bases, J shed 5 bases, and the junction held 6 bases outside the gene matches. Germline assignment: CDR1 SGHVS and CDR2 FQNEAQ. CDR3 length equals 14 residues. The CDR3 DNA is TGTGCCAGCAGCCAAGGACAGGGGCGGACTGAAGCTTTCTTT. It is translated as CASSQGQGRTEAFF.

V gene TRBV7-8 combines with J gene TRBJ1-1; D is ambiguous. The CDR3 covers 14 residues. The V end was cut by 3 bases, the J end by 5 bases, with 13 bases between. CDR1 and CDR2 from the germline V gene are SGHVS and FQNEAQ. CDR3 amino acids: CASSLAPGGTEAFF. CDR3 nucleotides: TGTGCCAGCAGCTTGGCTCCGGGAGGAACTGAAGCTTTCTTT.

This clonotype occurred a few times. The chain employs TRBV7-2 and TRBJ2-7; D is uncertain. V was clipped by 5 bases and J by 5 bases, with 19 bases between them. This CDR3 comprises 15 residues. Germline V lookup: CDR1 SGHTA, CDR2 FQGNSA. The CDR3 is CASSPARTVLDEQYF. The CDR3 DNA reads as TGTGCCAGCAGCCCAGCCCGGACGGTTTTGGACGAGCAGTACTTC.

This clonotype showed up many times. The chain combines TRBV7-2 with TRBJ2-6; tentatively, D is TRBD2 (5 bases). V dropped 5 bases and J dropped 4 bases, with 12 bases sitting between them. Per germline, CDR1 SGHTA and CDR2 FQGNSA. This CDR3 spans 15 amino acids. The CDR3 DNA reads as TGTGCCAGCAGCACAGAGGGCCACGGGGCCAACGTCCTGACTTTC. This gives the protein CASSTEGHGANVLTF.

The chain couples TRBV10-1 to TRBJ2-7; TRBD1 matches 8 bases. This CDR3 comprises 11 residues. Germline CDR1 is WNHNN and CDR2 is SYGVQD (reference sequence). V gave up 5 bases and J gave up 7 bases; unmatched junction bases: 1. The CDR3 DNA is TGCGCCAGCAGTACAGGGGGTGAGCAGTACTTC. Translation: CASSTGGEQYF.

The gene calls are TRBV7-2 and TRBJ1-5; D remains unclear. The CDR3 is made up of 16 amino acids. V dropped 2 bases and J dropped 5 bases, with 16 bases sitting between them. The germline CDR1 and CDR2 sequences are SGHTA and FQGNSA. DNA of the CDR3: TGTGCCAGCAGCTTACTCGGCCCTTTAACCGATCAGCCCCAGCATTTT. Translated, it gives CASSLLGPLTDQPQHF.

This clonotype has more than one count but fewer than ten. The CDR3 bases are TGTGCCACTCAACCCTTTTCCCTAGCGGGGGAGAGCTCTGGGGCCAACGTCCTGACTTTC. It is translated as CATQPFSLAGESSGANVLTF. The chain links TRBV7-2 to TRBJ2-6; 10 nucleotides match TRBD2. V gave up 10 bases and J gave up 0 bases; unmatched junction bases: 18. CDR3 length: 20 residues. From germline, CDR1 is SGHTA and CDR2 FQGNSA.

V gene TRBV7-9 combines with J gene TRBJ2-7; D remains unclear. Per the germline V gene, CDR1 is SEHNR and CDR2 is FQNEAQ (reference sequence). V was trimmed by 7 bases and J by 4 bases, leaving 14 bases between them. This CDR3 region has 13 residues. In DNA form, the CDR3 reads TGTGCCAGCACCATTGGCAGTTTATACGAGCAGTACTTC. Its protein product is CASTIGSLYEQYF.

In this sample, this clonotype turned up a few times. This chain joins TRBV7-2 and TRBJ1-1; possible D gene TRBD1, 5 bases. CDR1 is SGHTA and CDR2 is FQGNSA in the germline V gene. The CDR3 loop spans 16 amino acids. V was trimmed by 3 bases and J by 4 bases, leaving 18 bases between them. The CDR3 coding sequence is TGTGCCAGCAGCTTTTTTTCGGGGGGTTTGGGCACTGAAGCTTTCTTT. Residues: CASSFFSGGLGTEAFF.

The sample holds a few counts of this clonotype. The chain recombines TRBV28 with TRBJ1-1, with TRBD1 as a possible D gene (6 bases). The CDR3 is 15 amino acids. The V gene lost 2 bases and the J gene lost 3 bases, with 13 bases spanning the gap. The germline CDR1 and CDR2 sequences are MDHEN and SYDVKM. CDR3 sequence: CASSLRGDWDTEAFF. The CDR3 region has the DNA TGTGCCAGCAGTTTAAGGGGGGACTGGGACACTGAAGCTTTCTTT. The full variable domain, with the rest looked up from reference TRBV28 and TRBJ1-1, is DVKVTQSSRYLVKRTGEKVFLECVQDMDHENMFWYRQDPGLGLRLIYFSYDVKMKEKGDIPEGYSVSREKKERFSLILESASTNQTSMYLCASSLRGDWDTEAFFGQGTRLTVV.

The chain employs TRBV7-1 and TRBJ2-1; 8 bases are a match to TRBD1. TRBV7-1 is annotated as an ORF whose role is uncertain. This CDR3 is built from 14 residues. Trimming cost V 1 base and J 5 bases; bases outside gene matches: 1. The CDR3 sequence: CASSSDRGDNEQFF. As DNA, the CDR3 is TGTGCCAGCAGCTCAGACAGGGGGGACAATGAGCAGTTCTTC.